The present TCR beta chain was sequenced within a study of tumour-infiltrating T cells in Burkitt lymphoma. Germline CDR1 SEHNR, CDR2 FQNEAQ (reference sequence). The CDR3 has 16 amino acids. J was trimmed by 2 bases and V by 7 bases; bases with no gene match: 13. Repertoires were generated with immunoSEQ multiplex PCR, while TCRdb's copy carries only in-frame clones and drops some. The table records 2,100 or so clones, 72% of them present only once. In its sample, this clone ranks as large. This sequence joins TRBV7-9 and TRBJ2-5; 7 bases align to TRBD1. This TCR came from a human donor with diffuse large B-cell lymphoma. What was sequenced was tumor tissue. Here the CDR3 DNA reads TGTGCCAGCACGCGACGAGGGGGCAGGTTTCAAGAGACCCAGTACTTC. Protein sequence: CASTRRGGRFQETQYF.